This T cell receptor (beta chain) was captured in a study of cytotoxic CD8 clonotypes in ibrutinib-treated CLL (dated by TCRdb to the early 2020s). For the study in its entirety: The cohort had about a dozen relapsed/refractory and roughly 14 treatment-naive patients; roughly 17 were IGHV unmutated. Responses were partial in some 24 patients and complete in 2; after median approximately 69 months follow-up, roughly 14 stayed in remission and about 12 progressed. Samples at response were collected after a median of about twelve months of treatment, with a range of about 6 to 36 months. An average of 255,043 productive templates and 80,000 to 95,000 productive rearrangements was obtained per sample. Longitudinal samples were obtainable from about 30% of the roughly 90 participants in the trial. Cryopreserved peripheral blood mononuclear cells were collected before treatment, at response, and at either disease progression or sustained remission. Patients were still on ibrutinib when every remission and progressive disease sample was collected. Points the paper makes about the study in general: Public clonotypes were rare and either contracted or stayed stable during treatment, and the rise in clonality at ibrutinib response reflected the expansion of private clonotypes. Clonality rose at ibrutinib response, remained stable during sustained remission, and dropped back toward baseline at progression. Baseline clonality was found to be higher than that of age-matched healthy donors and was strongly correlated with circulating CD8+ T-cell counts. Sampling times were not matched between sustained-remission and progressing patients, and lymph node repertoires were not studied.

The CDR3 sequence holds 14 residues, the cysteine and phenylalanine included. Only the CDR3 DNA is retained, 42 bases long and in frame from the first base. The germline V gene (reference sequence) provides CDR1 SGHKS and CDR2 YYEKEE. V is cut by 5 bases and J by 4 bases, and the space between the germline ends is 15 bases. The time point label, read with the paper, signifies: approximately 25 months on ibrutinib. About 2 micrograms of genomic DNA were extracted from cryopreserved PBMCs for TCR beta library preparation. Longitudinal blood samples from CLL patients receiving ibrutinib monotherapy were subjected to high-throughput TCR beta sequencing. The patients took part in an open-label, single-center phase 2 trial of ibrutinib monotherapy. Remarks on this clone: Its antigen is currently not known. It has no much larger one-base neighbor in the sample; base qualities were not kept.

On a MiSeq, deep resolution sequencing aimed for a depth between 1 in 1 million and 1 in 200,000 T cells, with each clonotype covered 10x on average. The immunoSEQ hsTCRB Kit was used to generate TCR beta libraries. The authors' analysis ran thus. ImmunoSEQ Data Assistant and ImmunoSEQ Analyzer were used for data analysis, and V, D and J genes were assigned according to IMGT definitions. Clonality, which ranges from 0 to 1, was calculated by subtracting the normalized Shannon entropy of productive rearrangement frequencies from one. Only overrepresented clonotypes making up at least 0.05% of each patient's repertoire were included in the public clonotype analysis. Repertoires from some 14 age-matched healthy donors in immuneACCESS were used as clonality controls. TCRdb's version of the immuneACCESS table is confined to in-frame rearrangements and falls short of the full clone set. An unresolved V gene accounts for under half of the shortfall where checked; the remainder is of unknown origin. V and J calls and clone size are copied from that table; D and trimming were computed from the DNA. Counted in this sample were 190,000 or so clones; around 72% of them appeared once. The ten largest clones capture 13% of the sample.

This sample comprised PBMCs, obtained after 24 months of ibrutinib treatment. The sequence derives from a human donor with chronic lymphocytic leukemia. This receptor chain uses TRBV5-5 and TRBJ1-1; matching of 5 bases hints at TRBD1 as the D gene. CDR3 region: CASSQTRGGTEAFF. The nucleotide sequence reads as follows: TGTGCCAGCAGTCAGACACGGGGGGGCACTGAAGCTTTCTTT.